This is a list of T cell receptor beta chains from one sample in a study of CXCR3-negative and CXCR3-positive naive CD8 T cells. TCRdb reanalyzed the 5' RACE reads and collapses them to one entry per CDR3 protein, without DNA. This table holds around 140,000 distinct CDR3 sequences. Sequenced: naive CXCR3- CD8+ T cells from blood. The receptors here all came from a human donor in good health. Some clones in this sample may be carry-over from other donors' samples. The CDR3 runs from the conserved cysteine through the conserved F or W.

J | V | CDR3
TRBJ2-1 | TRBV15 | CATSPTGGSYNEQFF
TRBJ2-1 | TRBV12-3/TRBV12-4 | CASRSSSGGPNNEQFF
TRBJ2-3 | TRBV6-2/TRBV6-3 | CASSSTELGTDTQYF
TRBJ2-7 | TRBV9 | CASSVDARGVNEQYF
TRBJ2-1 | TRBV29-1 | CSVEEAGQGAEEQFF
TRBJ2-7 | TRBV3-1 | CASSETGFPSYEQYF
TRBJ2-2 | TRBV5-5 | CASSSDMNTGELFF
TRBJ2-7 | TRBV5-1 | CASSQGEYEQYF
TRBJ1-5 | TRBV7-9 | CASSPGEQPQHF
TRBJ2-2 | TRBV29-1 | CSAKQGNTGELFF
TRBJ2-7 | TRBV4-3 | CASSQDAGVGTYEQYF
TRBJ1-4 | TRBV15 | CATRPTGGRLSGEKLFF
TRBJ2-7 | TRBV4-3 | CASSQETGNDEQYF
TRBJ2-2 | TRBV9 | CASSPPKAGELFF
TRBJ1-1 | TRBV6-5 | CASSGQGATEAFF
TRBJ2-3 | TRBV28 | CASSSAGLAGGPDTQYF
TRBJ2-1 | TRBV29-1 | CSVVLDPSSYNEQFF
TRBJ1-2 | TRBV15 | CATSRDANYGYTF
TRBJ2-7 | TRBV7-9 | CASSLFGQDLEQYF
TRBJ2-1 | TRBV9 | CASSVGQAPTNEQFF
TRBJ2-2 | TRBV6-1 | CASSWDSRTGELFF
TRBJ2-1 | TRBV4-1 | CASSQDYGSYNEQFF
TRBJ2-5 | TRBV7-2 | CASSLVLAGEETQYF
TRBJ2-7 | TRBV7-9 | CASSLGVGNSYEQYF
TRBJ2-7 | TRBV7-8 | CASSLALPGDRGRSEQYF
TRBJ1-1 | TRBV7-6 | CASSLDFQKPQNTEAFF
TRBJ2-1 | TRBV5-6 | CASSRGWEHYNEQFF
TRBJ2-1 | TRBV7-9 | CASSTGTGDFNNEQFF
TRBJ2-3 | TRBV5-1 | CASSLRTSGGTDTQYF
TRBJ2-2 | TRBV11-2 | CASSLVEGSATGELFF
TRBJ2-1 | TRBV2 | CASQGLAFRNEQFF
TRBJ2-1 | TRBV7-2 | CASSSASGGDNEQFF
TRBJ2-1 | TRBV10-3 | CAITEGGGGSYNEQFF
TRBJ2-5 | TRBV29-1 | CSVLKGVEETQYF
TRBJ2-2 | TRBV28 | CASKLAVTGELFF
TRBJ2-1 | TRBV12-3/TRBV12-4 | CASSNPSSEQFF
TRBJ2-7 | TRBV5-6 | CASSLLPGGEYSYEQYF
TRBJ2-1 | TRBV7-9 | CASSPPLGSSYNEQFF
TRBJ1-2 | TRBV29-1 | CSVEATGEQGYGYTF
TRBJ2-4 | TRBV19 | CASSMPPGRGGENIQYF
TRBJ2-5 | TRBV7-8 | CASSDPTGGLETQYF
TRBJ2-2 | TRBV29-1 | CSVEGATGNLAGELFF
TRBJ2-7 | TRBV12-3/TRBV12-4 | CASSFDAGSYEQYF
TRBJ1-2 | TRBV29-1 | CSAEGQENYGYTF
TRBJ2-7 | TRBV7-9 | CASSGERGPYEQYF
TRBJ2-5 | TRBV9 | CASSGAGAGETQYF
TRBJ2-7 | TRBV7-3 | CASSFGHGQAYEQYF
TRBJ2-1 | TRBV24-1 | CATSDSPGPYNEQFF
TRBJ2-7 | TRBV5-4 | CASSPQAPSYEQYF
TRBJ2-7 | TRBV5-4 | CASSLAGRELYEQYF
TRBJ2-3 | TRBV12-3/TRBV12-4 | CASRPQARQDRSRDF
TRBJ2-1 | TRBV28 | CASSPTPSGTLLGFF
TRBJ1-1 | TRBV7-9 | CASSIGQIEAFF
TRBJ2-1 | TRBV5-1 | CASSLRGRSLDEQFF
TRBJ1-5 | TRBV20-1 | CSARRQNQPQHF